These 18 T cell receptor beta chains came from one sample sequenced in a study of T cells in Graves' hyperthyroidism and ophthalmopathy. Authors of the study amplified TCR beta CDR3 regions from RNA transcripts. Primed by the HTBI set, a first-round RT-PCR was run on the TCR CDR3. TCRdb reanalysed the multiplex PCR reads using MiXCR and keeps one entry per CDR3 protein. The sample includes under 600,000 distinct CDR3 sequences, about a sixth of them seen just once. The sequenced material came from blood. All receptors come from a middle-aged woman with Graves' ophthalmopathy.

Notes on this clonotype: At one end the junction does not follow the germline gene, possibly because of a read error. This chain uses TRBV12-3 or TRBV12-4 with TRBJ1-4; TRBD1 matches at 11 bases. This CDR3 contains 16 residues. The DNA of the CDR3 is TGTGCCAGTAGTTTCGGACAGGGGGCGCCTCCGGAAAAACTGTTTTTT. It translates to CASSFGQGAPPEKLFF.

Only one count was recorded for this clonotype. The chain combines TRBV30 with TRBJ1-2; D ambiguous. Germline V gene sequence: CDR1 GTSNPN, CDR2 SVGIG (reference sequence). CDR3 size: 12 residues. Trimming cost V 4 bases and J 7 bases, with 13 bases left between them. The CDR3 here is CAWKEGGGGYTF. The CDR3 nucleotides are TGTGCCTGGAAAGAGGGAGGAGGTGGCTACACCTTC.

This clonotype was seen many times. V usage is TRBV6-1 and J usage is TRBJ2-5, with TRBD1 matching over 8 bases. CDR3 length: 15 residues. Trimming removed 6 bases from V and 4 bases from J; junction bases left unmatched: 10. In germline, CDR1 is MNHNS, CDR2 SASEGT. The CDR3 coding sequence is TGTGCCAGCAGACCAGGACAGGGCGGCGGAGAGACCCAGTACTTC. Protein product: CASRPGQGGGETQYF.

Ten or more counts support this clonotype. This chain uses TRBV2 with TRBJ2-3, with TRBD2 identical over 14 bases. The germline gives CDR1 SNHLY, CDR2 FYNNEI. J lost 5 bases, V lost 6 bases, and 7 bases had no gene match. This CDR3 spans 16 amino acids. DNA for the CDR3: TGTGCCAGCAGCACAGGACTAGCGGGAGGAGGAGATACGCAGTATTTT. This gives the protein CASSTGLAGGGDTQYF.

This clonotype has ten or more counts. V usage is TRBV6-1 and J usage is TRBJ2-1; perhaps TRBD2 as D (6 bases). V lost 6 bases and J lost 4, with 19 bases in between. The CDR3 sequence is 16 residues long. Germline lookup yields CDR1 MNHNS and CDR2 SASEGT. Written as DNA, the CDR3 is TGTGCCAGCAGCGAGAAGGGACTCAACCTATACAATGAGCAGTTCTTC. It is translated as CASSEKGLNLYNEQFF.

This clonotype is a singleton in its sample. The rearrangement uses TRBV3-1 and TRBJ2-6, with D hard to call. CDR1 is LGHDT, CDR2 YNNKEL, per germline (reference sequence). The CDR3 is 16 residues long. V was clipped by 0 bases and J by 0 bases, with 6 bases between them. The chain's CDR3 is CASSQDFHSGANVLTF. CDR3 bases: TGTGCCAGCAGCCAAGATTTTCACTCTGGGGCCAACGTCCTGACTTTC.

This clonotype came up many times. This sequence joins TRBV30 and TRBJ2-7; 11 bases match TRBD1. CDR3 length: 16 residues. With V trimmed by 3 bases and J by 2 bases, 9 bases remained unmatched. CDR1 and CDR2 (germline): GTSNPN, SVGIG (reference sequence). In DNA form, the CDR3 reads TGTGCCTGGAGAGAACCTGGGACAGGGGGGCCCTACGAGCAGTACTTC. This translates into CAWREPGTGGPYEQYF.

In this sample, this clonotype turned up many times. This chain uses TRBV28 with TRBJ1-2; 8 positions match TRBD1. V gave up 6 bases and J gave up 4 bases; unmatched junction bases: 7. Germline V gene data show CDR1 as MDHEN and CDR2 as SYDVKM. The CDR3 is made up of 14 amino acids. CDR3 bases: TGTGCCAGCAGGACCCCGACAGGGGTCTATGGCTACACCTTC. It encodes CASRTPTGVYGYTF.

This clonotype came up many times. This chain connects TRBV20-1 to TRBJ1-2; D possibly corresponds to TRBD1 (6 bases). The CDR3 runs 12 residues. Per germline, CDR1 DFQATT and CDR2 SNEGSKA (reference sequence). V lost 3 bases, J lost 8 bases, and 13 bases lay in between. DNA for the CDR3: TGCAGTGCTAGGATACAGGGTTACGGCTACACCTTC. This sequence encodes CSARIQGYGYTF.

This clonotype was seen repeatedly, ten times or more. V gene TRBV12-3 or TRBV12-4 combines with J gene TRBJ1-5; 7 nucleotides align to TRBD1. The CDR3 covers 16 residues. Unmatched junction bases numbered 10, after V lost 4 bases and J lost 4 bases. The CDR3 region is CASSSKQGRVNQPQHF. CDR3 DNA sequence: TGTGCCAGCAGTTCTAAACAGGGGAGGGTAAATCAGCCCCAGCATTTT.

The gene calls are TRBV10-3 and TRBJ1-2; D remains ambiguous. CDR3 length: 14 amino acids. The germline V gene has CDR1 ENHRY and CDR2 SYGVKD. V was trimmed by 0 bases and J by 5 bases, leaving 10 bases between them. The CDR3: CAISESTPEYGYTF. The CDR3 DNA is TGTGCCATCAGTGAGTCGACTCCAGAATATGGCTACACCTTC.

This clonotype was seen ten or more times. CDR3 sequence (DNA): TGCGCCAGCAGCTTGGACGGACAGTCCTACGAGCAGTACTTC. Residues: CASSLDGQSYEQYF. V gene TRBV5-1 combines with J gene TRBJ2-7; D is perhaps TRBD1 (6 bases). Germline lookup yields CDR1 SGHRS and CDR2 YFSETQ. Trimming shortened V by 0 bases and J by 1 base, and 8 bases separated the two germline ends. The CDR3 totals 14 residues.

The chain couples TRBV20-1 to TRBJ2-3, with TRBD2 matching 8 bases. V lost 0 bases to trimming and J lost 7 bases; unmatched junction nucleotides: 9. The CDR3 has 15 residues. Germline V lookup: CDR1 DFQATT, CDR2 SNEGSKA (reference sequence). CDR3 region: CSARDYSGGPNTQYF. Here the CDR3 DNA reads TGCAGTGCTAGAGATTATTCGGGAGGGCCGAATACGCAGTATTTT.

This clonotype was detected ten times or more. J is TRBJ1-1 and V is TRBV11-2; D remains ambiguous. Trimming pared 1 base from V and 8 bases from J, leaving 14 bases between. The CDR3 is 14 amino acids. CDR1 SGHAT and CDR2 FQNNGV come from the germline V gene. CDR3 DNA sequence: TGTGCCAGCAGCTTAGGGGCAGGCCCCAGGGAAGCTTTCTTT. Translating gives CASSLGAGPREAFF.

The chain has TRBV12-3 or TRBV12-4 and TRBJ1-4; TRBD1 is a possible D gene (5 bases). This CDR3 contains 18 residues. Trimming stripped 0 bases from V and 4 bases from J, with 18 bases between. The CDR3 DNA follows: TGTGCCAGCAGTTTAGCAACCAGCGTGGGACGCTTTAATGAAAAACTGTTTTTT. As protein: CASSLATSVGRFNEKLFF.

The sample holds a few counts of this clonotype. The chain employs TRBV6-2 or TRBV6-3 and TRBJ2-1, with D perhaps TRBD2 (5 bases). V lost 2 bases and J lost 0, with 8 bases in between. This CDR3 spans 15 amino acids. The V gene's germline CDR1 is MNHEY and CDR2 SVGEGT. CDR3 protein: CASSYGLSSYNEQFF. The CDR3 DNA reads TGTGCCAGCAGTTACGGACTCAGCTCCTACAATGAGCAGTTCTTC.

The V gene is TRBV2, the J gene TRBJ2-1; no clear D. This CDR3 region has 15 residues. V was clipped by 0 bases and J by 9 bases, with 15 bases between them. CDR1 SNHLY and CDR2 FYNNEI come from the germline V gene. Here the CDR3 DNA reads TGTGCCAGCAGTGAAGCGGTAGGTTGGACGGGTGAGCAGTTCTTC. Its translation: CASSEAVGWTGEQFF.

The V and J genes are TRBV6-9 and TRBJ2-3; 8 nucleotides align to TRBD2. The V segment lost 4 bases and the J segment 0 bases; nucleotides outside the gene matches: 18. The CDR3 has 20 residues. The germline V gene has CDR1 MNHGY and CDR2 SVAAGI. CDR3 amino acids: CASSSRTAGTRATSTDTQYF. DNA for the CDR3: TGTGCCAGCAGTTCCCGAACCGCCGGGACTAGGGCGACTAGCACAGATACGCAGTATTTT.